This T cell receptor beta chain was retrieved from a study of shared clonotypes between healthy human individuals. Deletions cut 4 bases from V and 1 base from J, with 8 bases between. From germline, CDR1 is SGHRS and CDR2 YFSETQ. The length of the CDR3 is 14 residues. TCRdb keeps only in-frame clones here, not all; method: immunoSEQ multiplex PCR. The sample lists under 2.5 million clones, 85% to 95% occurring once. This receptor was taken from a man aged 18 to 30 in good health. Some clones in this sample may be carry-over from other donors' samples. The sequenced sample consisted of naive CD4+ T cells from PBMCs. Noted subset: CD45RA+ positively selected. This chain joins TRBV5-1 and TRBJ2-2; D might be TRBD2 (5 bases). The CDR3 loop reads CASSTGLNTGELFF. The DNA of the CDR3 is TGCGCCAGCAGCACCGGACTGAACACCGGGGAGCTGTTTTTT. Full variable domain (outside the CDR3, taken from reference TRBV5-1 and TRBJ2-2): KAGVTQTPRYLIKTRGQQVTLSCSPISGHRSVSWYQQTPGQGLQFLFEYFSETQRNKGNFPGRFSGRQFSNSRSEMNVSTLELGDSALYLCASSTGLNTGELFFGEGSRLTVL.